What follows are 10 T cell receptor beta chains derived from one specimen sequenced in a study of CXCR3-negative and CXCR3-positive naive CD8 T cells. 5' RACE that incorporated UMI labels was used to prepare the TRB cDNA libraries. TCRdb reprocessed the 5' RACE reads and keeps a single row for each CDR3 protein, giving no DNA. The sample table includes 100,000 to 150,000 distinct CDR3 sequences. Sequences were obtained from naive CXCR3- CD8+ T cells from blood. Subset noted: CD45RO-CCR7+CD27+CD95- naive CD8+ T cells lacking CXCR3 (TNR3-). Receptor source: a human donor in good health. Some clones in this sample may be carry-over from other donors' samples.

The chain has TRBV21-1 and TRBJ2-6; TCRdb returns TRBD1, unconfirmable since there is no DNA. TRBV21-1 is a recognized pseudogene. The CDR3 is made up of 19 amino acids. The CDR3 reads CASSNRDRRGRRGANVLTF.

The rearrangement uses TRBV12-3 or TRBV12-4 and TRBJ2-7; TCRdb's D gene call, TRBD1, goes unchecked for lack of DNA. The length of the CDR3 is 16 residues. The CDR3: CASSLLTGTGWHEQYF.

The V and J genes are TRBV20-1 and TRBJ2-1; TCRdb lists TRBD2, though no DNA is available to test this call. The germline V gene encodes CDR1 DFQATT and CDR2 SNEGSKA (reference sequence). The CDR3 runs 14 residues. CDR3 in amino acids: CSAGTSGSGYEQFF.

The rearrangement uses TRBV5-6 and TRBJ1-1. The germline V gene encodes CDR1 SGHDT and CDR2 YYEEEE. The CDR3 spans 13 residues. CDR3: CASSLVTNTEAFF.

This sequence joins TRBV7-6 and TRBJ2-7. From germline, CDR1 is SGHVS and CDR2 FNYEAQ. This CDR3 contains 16 residues. The CDR3 region is CASSLAAGTHSYEQYF. Variable domain in full (rest from reference TRBV7-6 and TRBJ2-7): GAGVSQSPRYKVTKRGQDVALRCDPISGHVSLYWYRQALGQGPEFLTYFNYEAQQDKSGLPNDRFSAERPEGSISTLTIQRTEQRDSAMYRCASSLAAGTHSYEQYFGPGTRLTVT.

The gene calls are TRBV7-9 and TRBJ1-2. Germline CDR1 SEHNR, CDR2 FQNEAQ (reference sequence). The CDR3 extends over 15 amino acids. The CDR3 region is CASSTDQVVVGGFSF. The full variable domain, completed using reference TRBV7-9 and TRBJ1-2, is DTGVSQNPRHKITKRGQNVTFRCDPISEHNRLYWYRQTLGQGPEFLTYFQNEAQLEKSRLLSDRFSAERPKGSFSTLEIQRTEQGDSAMYLCASSTDQVVVGGFSFGSGTRLTVV.

The chain uses TRBV7-3 and TRBJ1-2. This CDR3 has 13 residues. Germline V CDR1 and CDR2: SGHTA, FQGTGA. CDR3 sequence reads: CASSIDGSDGYTF.

This sequence joins TRBV5-1 and TRBJ2-3; without DNA, the TCRdb call of TRBD1 cannot be checked. Germline V lookup: CDR1 SGHRS, CDR2 YFSETQ. The length of the CDR3 is 12 residues. Here the CDR3 reads CASLGDADTQYF.

The chain links TRBV11-2 to TRBJ2-7; TCRdb indicates TRBD2, and absent DNA this call remains unverified. The CDR3 length is 16 residues. Germline-derived CDR1 and CDR2 are SGHAT and FQNNGV. The CDR3 reads CASSLPRGRSTYEQYF.

The chain has TRBV19 and TRBJ1-1; TCRdb's D call, TRBD1, is unchecked because there is no DNA. Germline V lookup: CDR1 LNHDA, CDR2 SQIVND (reference sequence). The CDR3 has 14 amino acids. CDR3: CASSIAGSGTEAFF.